A selection of T cell receptor beta chains follows, all from one sample in a study of blood T cells in healthy people across ages. From the 5' RACE reads, TCRdb called clonotypes with MiXCR, one entry per CDR3 protein. The sample includes about 830,000 distinct CDR3 sequences, 58% of them seen just once. The sequenced sample consisted of blood. The receptors originated from a man younger than 45 in good health. Both conserved end residues are part of each CDR3. D genes are given only for firm matches. Only some rows state a clone size, as once, few, many or a class for expanded clones.

clone_size d_call j_call v_call cdr3_aa cdr3_nt
- - TRBJ2-7 TRBV20-1 CSAQLGSSYEQYF TGCAGTGCTCAGTTGGGATCCTCCTACGAGCAGTACTTC
many - TRBJ2-7 TRBV6-1 CASMEMGHGYEQYF TGTGCCAGCATGGAGATGGGTCATGGATACGAGCAGTACTTC
- - TRBJ2-7 TRBV10-3 CAIRGPPSDDEQYF TGTGCCATCAGGGGACCCCCTTCGGATGACGAGCAGTACTTC
- - TRBJ2-1 TRBV7-7 CASSPWADYNEQFF TGTGCCAGCAGCCCTTGGGCAGACTACAATGAGCAGTTCTTC
few TRBD2 TRBJ2-1 TRBV6-2/TRBV6-3 CATWAGVNEQFF TGTGCCACCTGGGCGGGAGTGAATGAGCAGTTCTTC
once TRBD2 TRBJ2-1 TRBV30 CAWSWGLASDEQFF TGTGCCTGGAGTTGGGGACTAGCTTCCGATGAGCAGTTCTTC
few TRBD1 TRBJ2-5 TRBV7-8 CGTEEETQYF TGCGGGACAGAGGAAGAGACCCAGTACTTC
- TRBD2 TRBJ2-1 TRBV7-2 CASSLSGSFFSYNEQFF TGTGCCAGCAGCTTAAGCGGGAGTTTCTTCTCCTACAATGAGCAGTTCTTC
- - TRBJ2-2 TRBV12-3/TRBV12-4 CASSSGTYNTGELFF TGTGCCAGCAGTTCCGGGACATACAACACCGGGGAGCTGTTTTTT
once - TRBJ1-6 TRBV6-1 CASSELGFSSPLHF TGTGCCAGCAGCGAGCTTGGGTTTTCTTCACCCCTCCACTTT
once - TRBJ2-7 TRBV20-1 CSARPRREQYF TGCAGTGCTAGACCACGACGCGAGCAGTACTTC
- TRBD2 TRBJ2-3 TRBV7-2 CASSLGAASGADTQYF TGTGCCAGCAGCTTAGGGGCCGCTAGCGGGGCAGATACGCAGTATTTT
- - TRBJ2-5 TRBV7-2 CASSLVIKETQYF TGTGCCAGCAGCTTAGTCATAAAAGAGACCCAGTACTTC
few TRBD1 TRBJ2-7 TRBV29-1 CSVPGGQGSSVYEQYF TGCAGCGTCCCGGGGGGACAGGGATCTTCGGTCTACGAGCAGTACTTC
- - TRBJ1-5 TRBV20-1 CSARGSGDQPQHF TGCAGTGCTAGAGGTTCGGGGGATCAGCCCCAGCATTTT
- - TRBJ2-1 TRBV6-5 CASADRGSYNEQFF TGTGCCAGCGCCGATCGGGGTTCCTACAATGAGCAGTTCTTC
- TRBD1 TRBJ2-7 TRBV12-3/TRBV12-4 CASSRRDSLSSYEQYF TGTGCCAGCAGCAGAAGGGACAGTTTGAGCTCCTACGAGCAGTACTTC
- - TRBJ2-2 TRBV7-2 CASSLRWANTGELFF TGTGCCAGCAGCTTACGATGGGCGAACACCGGGGAGCTGTTTTTT
- TRBD1 TRBJ2-1 TRBV7-9 CAGSTGTVYNEQFF TGTGCCGGGTCGACCGGGACAGTGTACAATGAGCAGTTCTTC
- TRBD1 TRBJ2-3 TRBV24-1 CATRDRVVRGDTQYF TGTGCCACTAGGGACAGGGTCGTTCGTGGGGATACGCAGTATTTT
few TRBD2 TRBJ2-1 TRBV4-3 CASSQDSAGVVHEQFF TGCGCCAGCAGCCAAGATTCAGCGGGAGTAGTCCATGAGCAGTTCTTC
- TRBD2 TRBJ2-4 TRBV20-1 CSAGGTSGIREQYF TGCAGTGCTGGGGGGACTAGCGGGATTAGGGAGCAGTACTTC
- TRBD1 TRBJ1-2 TRBV20-1 CSAIDRGLFYGYTF TGCAGTGCGATCGACAGGGGGCTTTTCTATGGCTACACCTTC
- - TRBJ1-2 TRBV2 CASSPGGCGYTF TGTGCCAGCAGCCCTGGAGGTTGTGGCTACACCTTC
- - TRBJ1-6 TRBV25-1 CASSASLGQIRSPLHF TGTGCCAGCAGTGCAAGCCTAGGACAGATACGTTCACCCCTCCACTTT
- TRBD1 TRBJ1-4 TRBV5-6 CASSFRDRPREKLFF TGTGCCAGCAGCTTCCGGGACAGACCTCGGGAAAAACTGTTTTTT
- - TRBJ2-3 TRBV7-9 CASSPASNRDTQYF TGTGCCAGCAGCCCCGCTAGCAACAGAGATACGCAGTATTTT
few - TRBJ1-2 TRBV29-1 CSVWANYGYTF TGCAGCGTGTGGGCTAACTATGGCTACACCTTC
many TRBD1 TRBJ2-1 TRBV11-2 CASSHRQGYNEQFF TGTGCCAGCAGCCATCGACAGGGATACAATGAGCAGTTCTTC
- - TRBJ2-5 TRBV7-9 CASMAGETQYF TGTGCCAGCATGGCCGGAGAGACCCAGTACTTC
- - TRBJ2-7 TRBV27 CASISDGYEQYF TGTGCCAGCATTTCGGACGGATACGAGCAGTACTTC
many - TRBJ2-7 TRBV5-1 CASTPSLSSYEQYF TGCGCCAGCACCCCGTCCCTGAGCTCCTACGAGCAGTACTTC
few TRBD2 TRBJ2-1 TRBV15 CATKWDAGGRNEQFF TGTGCCACCAAGTGGGACGCGGGAGGGAGAAATGAGCAGTTCTTC
- - TRBJ2-7 TRBV5-1 CASSRGEPSSYEQYF TGCGCCAGCAGCAGGGGCGAGCCGAGCTCCTACGAGCAGTACTTC
- TRBD1 TRBJ1-1 TRBV7-2 CASSGGTGGFTEAFF TGTGCCAGCAGCGGAGGGACAGGGGGTTTTACTGAAGCTTTCTTT
- - TRBJ1-2 TRBV5-6 CASYRAAYGYTF TGTGCCAGTTACAGGGCGGCATATGGCTACACCTTC
many TRBD2 TRBJ2-1 TRBV28 CASSLTSGRSRNEQFF TGTGCCAGCAGTCTGACTAGCGGGAGGTCACGGAATGAGCAGTTCTTC
- TRBD1 TRBJ2-3 TRBV20-1 CSASVGQGGRDTQYF TGCAGTGCTAGTGTCGGACAGGGGGGGAGAGATACGCAGTATTTT
- TRBD2 TRBJ2-1 TRBV3-1 CASSQAPGGDGQFF TGTGCCAGCAGCCAAGCACCGGGGGGGGACGGGCAGTTCTTC
- TRBD2 TRBJ2-7 TRBV7-9 CASSSGAGPHFYEQYF TGTGCCAGCAGCAGCGGGGCAGGACCCCACTTTTACGAGCAGTACTTC
few TRBD1 TRBJ1-4 TRBV10-3 CAISEGGGGNEKLFF TGTGCCATCAGTGAAGGAGGGGGCGGTAATGAAAAACTGTTTTTT